Below are 22 T cell receptor beta chains sequenced from a single sample in a study of blood T cell dynamics during melanoma immunotherapy. Sequenced by immunoSEQ multiplex PCR; TCRdb stores in-frame clones only, minus some. The repertoire holds 9,600 or so clones, less than 90% seen once, with more than 0.85% in the top ten. The time point: week 3, after first cycle of checkpoint inhibitor. The sequences come from blood, collected from a patient treated with checkpoint blockade. All receptors come from a human donor with melanoma.

V and J are TRBV19 and TRBJ2-1; no clear D gene. The germline V gene has CDR1 LNHDA and CDR2 SQIVND (reference sequence). The CDR3 consists of 13 residues. Trimming stripped 4 bases from V and 6 bases from J, with 10 bases between. The CDR3 spells CASSTTRLNEQFF. The CDR3 nucleotides are TGTGCCAGTAGTACTACACGTCTCAATGAGCAGTTCTTC.

The chain joins TRBV14 to TRBJ1-1; D perhaps matches TRBD1 (5 bases). The CDR3 extends over 16 amino acids. Deletions cut 0 bases from V and 7 bases from J, with 18 bases between. Germline V gene lookup returns CDR1 SGHDN and CDR2 FVKESK. The CDR3 DNA is TGTGCCAGCAGCCAAGATTCAACAATTGGGGGAATTGAAGCTTTCTTT. It translates to CASSQDSTIGGIEAFF.

Only a few counts were recorded for this clone. This chain connects TRBV7-2 to TRBJ1-2; possible D gene TRBD1, 5 bases. V shed 1 base and J shed 3 bases, with 9 bases lying between them. The CDR3 totals 14 residues. The V gene's germline CDR1 is SGHTA and CDR2 FQGNSA. The CDR3 sequence: CASSLEEGYYGYTF. CDR3 nucleotide sequence: TGTGCCAGCAGCTTAGAGGAGGGGTACTATGGCTACACCTTC.

V usage is TRBV29-1 and J usage is TRBJ1-1; weak D call: TRBD1 (5 bases). Germline values: CDR1 SQVTM, CDR2 ANQGSEA. Trimming took 3 bases from V and 1 from J, leaving 15 bases between them. CDR3 length: 15 amino acids. The CDR3 here is CSVEGRTIKNTEAFF. CDR3 coding DNA: TGCAGCGTTGAGGGGCGGACGATAAAGAACACTGAAGCTTTCTTT.

The V and J genes are TRBV6-5 and TRBJ1-1, with a weak D call TRBD1 (6 bases). Trimming removed 6 bases from V and 4 bases from J, with 15 bases in between. Germline V CDR1 and CDR2: MNHEY, SVGAGI. The CDR3 loop spans 14 amino acids. The CDR3 is CASRTDRRITEAFF. As DNA, the CDR3 is TGTGCCAGCAGGACGGACAGAAGGATCACTGAAGCTTTCTTT.

V is TRBV4-2 and J is TRBJ2-3, with D possibly being TRBD1 or TRBD2 (7 bases each). The CDR3 extends over 16 amino acids. From germline, CDR1 is LGHNA and CDR2 YNFKEQ. V lost 4 bases and J lost 2, with 16 bases in between. The CDR3 region has the DNA TGTGCCAGCAGCCGACGGGAGGACAGGCTCACAGATACGCAGTATTTT. Its protein product is CASSRREDRLTDTQYF.

V is TRBV30 and J is TRBJ2-7; a possible D gene is TRBD2 (6 bases). Germline V gene lookup returns CDR1 GTSNPN and CDR2 SVGIG (reference sequence). This CDR3 is 13 amino acids long. Trimming took 1 base from V and 7 from J, leaving 14 bases between them. The CDR3 protein is CAWSGRVDREQYF. The CDR3 DNA sequence: TGTGCCTGGAGTGGGAGGGTTGACCGAGAGCAGTACTTC. The full variable domain, with the rest looked up from reference TRBV30 and TRBJ2-7, is SQTIHQWPATLVQPVGSPLSLECTVEGTSNPNLYWYRQAAGRGLQLLFYSVGIGQISSEVPQNLSASRPQDRQFILSSKKLLLSDSGFYLCAWSGRVDREQYFGPGTRLTVT.

V gene TRBV2 combines with J gene TRBJ2-5; possible D gene TRBD2, 6 bases. The germline CDR1 and CDR2 sequences are SNHLY and FYNNEI. The CDR3 covers 15 residues. V lost 3 bases and J lost 5, with 16 bases in between. The CDR3 spells CASSDPTGGSETQYF. For the CDR3, the DNA is TGTGCCAGCAGTGATCCGACCGGGGGTTCGGAGACCCAGTACTTC.

The chain carries TRBV4-2 and TRBJ2-5; possibly TRBD1 for D (6 bases). The closer fit of TRBJ2-7 to the DNA end suggests the J call may be wrong. This CDR3 has 15 residues. Germline assignment: CDR1 LGHNA and CDR2 YNFKEQ. The CDR3 nucleotides are TGTGCCAGCAGCCAAGGGTGGCAGGGGAGTTACGAGCAGTACTTC. It translates to CASSQGWQGSYEQYF.

The genes are TRBV4-2 and TRBJ2-5; 10 nucleotides agree with TRBD2. Germline CDR1 is LGHNA and CDR2 is YNFKEQ. The CDR3 totals 17 residues. V lost 1 base to trimming and J lost 4 bases; unmatched junction nucleotides: 9. CDR3 in amino acids: CASSQGSSGGGLETQYF. The CDR3 nucleotides are TGTGCCAGCAGCCAAGGGTCTAGCGGGGGTGGTCTAGAGACCCAGTACTTC.

The genes are TRBV6-5 and TRBJ1-2; D might be TRBD1 (6 bases). The CDR3 length is 15 residues. The V gene lost 0 bases and the J gene lost 4 bases, with 12 bases spanning the gap. Germline loops: CDR1 MNHEY, CDR2 SVGAGI. For the CDR3, the DNA is TGTGCCAGCAGTTACTCGGGGGCGCAGGGCTATGGCTACACCTTC. Residues: CASSYSGAQGYGYTF.

The rearrangement joins TRBV5-1 to TRBJ2-2; D may be TRBD1 (5 bases). This CDR3 is 17 amino acids long. V lost 0 bases and J 2 bases, leaving 14 bases between the germline ends. Germline V gene lookup returns CDR1 SGHRS and CDR2 YFSETQ. DNA for the CDR3: TGCGCCAGCAGCTTGGCCTGGGCAGGGCTAAACACCGGGGAGCTGTTTTTT. It yields the protein CASSLAWAGLNTGELFF.

V usage is TRBV30 and J usage is TRBJ1-2; D uncertain. Trimming shortened V by 0 bases and J by 9 bases, and 17 bases separated the two germline ends. Germline assignment: CDR1 GTSNPN and CDR2 SVGIG (reference sequence). The CDR3 loop spans 14 amino acids. The CDR3 region is CAWSVGVARSRYTF. The CDR3, as DNA: TGTGCCTGGAGTGTTGGGGTAGCGCGCTCTCGCTACACCTTC.

J is TRBJ1-1 and V is TRBV30, with D tentatively TRBD1 (5 bases). The V end was cut by 2 bases, the J end by 5 bases, with 12 bases between. Germline assignment: CDR1 GTSNPN and CDR2 SVGIG (reference sequence). This CDR3 is 13 amino acids long. The CDR3 nucleotides read TGTGCCTGGAGTTCGGGGGGAGGAACTGAAGCTTTCTTT. It encodes CAWSSGGGTEAFF.

V is TRBV27 and J is TRBJ2-3; D might be TRBD1 or TRBD2, each matching 6 bases. V was cut by 5 bases and J by 2 bases, with 17 bases left in between. Germline values: CDR1 MNHEY, CDR2 SMNVEV (reference sequence). This CDR3 is built from 16 residues. The CDR3 is CASSPLLGGFTDTQYF. CDR3 in DNA: TGTGCCAGCAGTCCCCTATTAGGGGGGTTCACAGATACGCAGTATTTT.

The J gene is TRBJ2-1, the V gene TRBV30, with D hard to call. Germline V CDR1 and CDR2: GTSNPN, SVGIG (reference sequence). Trimming took off 1 base at V and 0 bases at J, with 7 bases between the two ends. The CDR3 extends over 14 amino acids. The CDR3, as DNA: TGTGCCTGGAGTGCTAGGAGCTCCTACAATGAGCAGTTCTTC. It encodes CAWSARSSYNEQFF.

The rearrangement uses TRBV28 and TRBJ1-1; 8 bases map to TRBD1. The CDR3 is 13 amino acids. Trimming cost V 6 bases and J 10 bases; bases outside gene matches: 10. Germline CDR1 and CDR2: MDHEN and SYDVKM. The CDR3 DNA reads as TGTGCCAGCAGCAACTCGGACAGGGCTATAGCTTTCTTT. Its protein is CASSNSDRAIAFF.

The gene calls are TRBV5-1 and TRBJ1-1; no firm D call. V gave up 0 bases and J gave up 1 base, with 13 bases separating them. The CDR3 sequence is 16 residues long. Germline CDR1 and CDR2: SGHRS and YFSETQ. The CDR3 here is CASSLDQRTGNTEAFF. CDR3 nucleotides: TGCGCCAGCAGCTTGGACCAGAGAACGGGGAACACTGAAGCTTTCTTT.

The sample holds a few counts of this clone. The rearrangement uses TRBV7-6 and TRBJ1-2; D perhaps matches TRBD1 (5 bases). Germline V gene sequence: CDR1 SGHVS, CDR2 FNYEAQ. The V and J ends lost 5 bases and 2 bases respectively, with 15 bases between them. The CDR3 contains 15 residues. The CDR3 here is CASSPLEAGNYGYTF. The CDR3, as DNA: TGTGCCAGCAGCCCTCTTGAGGCAGGGAACTATGGCTACACCTTC.

The genes are TRBV30 and TRBJ2-2; TRBD2 matches at 12 bases. The CDR3 runs 18 residues. The V and J ends lost 1 base and 4 bases, in that order; junction bases with no gene match: 10. The germline gives CDR1 GTSNPN, CDR2 SVGIG (reference sequence). This chain's CDR3 is CAWSGPTSGGGGTGELFF. CDR3 in DNA: TGTGCCTGGAGTGGTCCGACTAGCGGGGGCGGAGGCACCGGGGAGCTGTTTTTT.

This chain connects TRBV12-5 to TRBJ2-2; 7 bases fit TRBD2. With 2 bases clipped from V and 5 bases from J, the junction kept 14 bases outside the gene matches. This CDR3 comprises 18 residues. Germline V gene lookup returns CDR1 LGHNT and CDR2 FRNRAP. CDR3 amino acids: CASGLLPPGGGKTGELFF. The CDR3 region has the DNA TGTGCTAGTGGTTTGTTGCCCCCGGGGGGAGGAAAAACCGGGGAGCTGTTTTTT. Drawing the rest from reference TRBV12-5 and TRBJ2-2, the complete variable domain is DARVTQTPRHKVTEMGQEVTMRCQPILGHNTVFWYRQTMMQGLELLAYFRNRAPLDDSGMPKDRFSAEMPDATLATLKIQPSEPRDSAVYFCASGLLPPGGGKTGELFFGEGSRLTVL.

V is TRBV7-2 and J is TRBJ2-6; 8 nucleotides align to TRBD1. The CDR3 is 17 amino acids. In germline, CDR1 is SGHTA, CDR2 FQGNSA. After removal of 5 bases from V and 0 bases from J, the junction contained 6 bases not matched to a gene. CDR3 sequence reads: CASSPDRASSGANVLTF. CDR3 sequence (DNA): TGTGCCAGCAGCCCGGACAGGGCGTCCTCTGGGGCCAACGTCCTGACTTTC.